Listed here is a single T cell receptor (delta chain). Its antigen remains unknown. An end of the junction does not agree with germline; a read error may underlie this. The same CDR3 also results from other DNA sequences found in this sample. The source of the sample is a study of Vδ1+ human thymocytes. Study-wide results and limits: Unlike peripheral blood Vdelta1+ controls, thymic delta-chain sequences included about 20% Vdelta2 and few Vdelta3. In the thymus, TRG and TRD repertoires looked highly polyclonal with Gaussian CDR3 lengths.

The template was reverse-transcribed extracted RNA. Multiplex PCR used pooled V-gene forward primers and a constant-region reverse primer to amplify CDR3s. TCRdb reanalysed the multiplex PCR reads via CATT. The sample lists more than 45,000 delta-chain clones, roughly 16% seen once, with around 0.37% in the top ten. Thymocytes were sorted as CD3+ TCRVdelta1+ TCRVdelta2- after alphabeta T cell depletion. CDR3 length equals 17 residues. The V gene's germline CDR1 is GEAIGNYY and CDR2 EKD. Material: Vdelta1+ gamma-delta thymocytes from the thymus. Subset noted: FACS-sorted CD3+ TCRalphabeta- TCRVdelta1+ TCRVdelta2- thymocytes. This sequence originates from a girl less than two years old who had congenital heart surgery. The chain couples TRDV2 to TRDJ1, with D perhaps matching TRDD3 (5 bases). CDR3 protein: CACDPWGRSEYTDKLIF. CDR3 sequence (DNA): TGCGCCTGTGACCCTTGGGGAAGGTCGGAGTACACCGATAAACTCATCTTT.